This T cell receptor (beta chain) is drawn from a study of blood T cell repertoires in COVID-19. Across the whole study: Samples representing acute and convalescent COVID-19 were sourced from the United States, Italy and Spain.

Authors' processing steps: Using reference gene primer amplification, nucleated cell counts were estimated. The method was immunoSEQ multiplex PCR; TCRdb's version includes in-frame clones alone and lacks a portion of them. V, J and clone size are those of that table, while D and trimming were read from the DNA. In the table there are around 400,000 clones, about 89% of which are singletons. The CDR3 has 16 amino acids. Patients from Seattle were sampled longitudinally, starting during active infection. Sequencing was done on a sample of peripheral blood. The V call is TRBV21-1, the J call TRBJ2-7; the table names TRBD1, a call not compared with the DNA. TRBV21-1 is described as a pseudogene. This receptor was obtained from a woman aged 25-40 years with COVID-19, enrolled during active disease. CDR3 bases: TGTGCCAGCAGCAAAGCCCCGGGACAGGCCGCCCGCGAGCAGTACTTC. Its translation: CASSKAPGQAAREQYF.